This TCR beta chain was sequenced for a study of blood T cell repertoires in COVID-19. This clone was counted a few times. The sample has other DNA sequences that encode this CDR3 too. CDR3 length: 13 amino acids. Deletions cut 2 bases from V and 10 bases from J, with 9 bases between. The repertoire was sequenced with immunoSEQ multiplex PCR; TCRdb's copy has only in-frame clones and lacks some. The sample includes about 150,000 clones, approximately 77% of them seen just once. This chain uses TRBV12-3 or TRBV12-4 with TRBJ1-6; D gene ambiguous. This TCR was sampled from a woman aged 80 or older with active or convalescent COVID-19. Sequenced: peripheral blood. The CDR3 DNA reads TGTGCCAGCAGTTTACCGGGTTCCTCACCCCTCCACTTT. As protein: CASSLPGSSPLHF.